The 14 T cell receptor beta chains below all came from one sample that was sequenced in a study of cytomegalovirus exposure and HLA in healthy donors. Primers for the PCR totalled 60 Vbeta and 13 Jbeta. The method was immunoSEQ multiplex PCR; TCRdb's version includes in-frame clones alone and lacks a portion of them. The sample carries some 65,000 clones, around 73% recorded once. The sample taken for sequencing was PBMCs. The receptor source for this set is a girl between 5 and 17 years old in good health and CMV-seropositive.

V is TRBV7-2 and J is TRBJ2-7; D is unresolved. Trimming took 3 bases from V and 3 from J, leaving 6 bases between them. The CDR3 has 12 residues. The germline gives CDR1 SGHTA, CDR2 FQGNSA. In DNA form, the CDR3 reads TGTGCCAGCAGCTTCCTAGGCTACGAGCAGTACTTC. This encodes CASSFLGYEQYF.

This clone was detected a few times. J is TRBJ2-1 and V is TRBV11-3; 7 bases line up with TRBD2. CDR3 length equals 14 residues. V was clipped by 4 bases and J by 10 bases; unmatched bases: 10. Germline-derived CDR1 and CDR2 are SGHNT and YENEEA. CDR3: CASSSPLTSKEQFF. The CDR3 bases are TGTGCCAGCAGCTCTCCACTGACTAGCAAGGAGCAGTTCTTC. The full variable domain, rest sourced from reference TRBV11-3 and TRBJ2-1, is EAGVVQSPRYKIIEKKQPVAFWCNPISGHNTLYWYLQNLGQGPELLIRYENEEAVDDSQLPKDRFSAERLKGVDSTLKIQPAELGDSAVYLCASSSPLTSKEQFFGPGTRLTVL.

The V and J genes are TRBV2 and TRBJ1-2; tentatively, D is TRBD1 (5 bases). Trimming took 1 base from V and 4 from J, leaving 13 bases between them. Germline V gives CDR1 SNHLY, CDR2 FYNNEI. CDR3 length: 15 residues. CDR3 protein: CASSEVGRASYGYTF. Written as DNA, the CDR3 is TGTGCCAGCAGTGAAGTTGGCAGGGCAAGCTATGGCTACACCTTC.

The genes are TRBV6-6 and TRBJ2-7; weak D call: TRBD1 (7 bases). Between the trimmed V and J ends, which lost 0 bases and 7 bases, there was a span of 16 bases. This CDR3 is 15 amino acids long. In germline, CDR1 is MNHNY, CDR2 SVGAGI (reference sequence). CDR3: CASSYSDGGGLEQYF. DNA of the CDR3: TGTGCCAGCAGTTACTCGGATGGAGGGGGCCTGGAGCAGTACTTC.

The CDR3 DNA follows: TGTGCCAGCAGTTTGGGCCCCCAAGAGACCCAGTACTTC. Its translation is CASSLGPQETQYF. This sequence joins TRBV27 and TRBJ2-5; D remains unclear. The germline V gene has CDR1 MNHEY and CDR2 SMNVEV (reference sequence). V lost 3 bases and J 1 base, leaving 6 bases between the germline ends. This CDR3 comprises 13 residues.

The rearrangement links TRBV30 to TRBJ2-1; D may be TRBD2 (6 bases). This CDR3 contains 13 residues. The V and J ends lost 3 bases and 0 bases respectively, with 6 bases between them. Germline lookup yields CDR1 GTSNPN and CDR2 SVGIG (reference sequence). The CDR3 sequence is CAWSGSSYNEQFF. As DNA, the CDR3 is TGTGCCTGGAGCGGGAGCTCCTACAATGAGCAGTTCTTC.

V and J are TRBV29-1 and TRBJ1-1; TRBD1 aligns across 7 bases. The germline gives CDR1 SQVTM, CDR2 ANQGSEA. The V gene end was trimmed by 3 bases and the J gene end by 1 base; junction bases not matched to a gene: 2. The CDR3 totals 13 residues. CDR3 DNA sequence: TGCAGCGTTGACAACAGGGGGAACACTGAAGCTTTCTTT. Encoded protein: CSVDNRGNTEAFF.

Concerning this clone itself: An end of the junction does not agree with germline; a read error may underlie this. The genes are TRBV6-1 and TRBJ1-1; possibly TRBD1 for D (5 bases). Germline V gives CDR1 MNHNS, CDR2 SASEGT. CDR3 length: 13 residues. CDR3 in amino acids: CASTEQAYTEALF. In DNA, the CDR3 is TGTGCCAGCACAGAACAGGCCTACACTGAAGCTCTCTTT.

This clone was found a few times. The rearrangement uses TRBV30 and TRBJ2-3, with 8 nucleotides matching TRBD2. The germline CDR1 and CDR2 sequences are GTSNPN and SVGIG (reference sequence). The CDR3 totals 15 residues. V lost 1 base, J lost 6 bases, and 9 bases stayed unmatched. Here the CDR3 reads CAWSGGRGALDTQYF. The CDR3 DNA is TGTGCCTGGAGTGGCGGGCGGGGGGCGTTGGATACGCAGTATTTT.

Here the CDR3 reads CASSLDRTPVSSYNSPLHF. CDR3 bases: TGTGCCAGCAGCTTAGATCGGACACCCGTAAGCTCCTATAATTCACCCCTCCACTTT. The chain recombines TRBV7-9 with TRBJ1-6, with a tentative D call TRBD1 (5 bases). The CDR3 has 19 amino acids. Trimming removed 1 base from V and 0 bases from J, with 16 bases in between. Germline values: CDR1 SEHNR, CDR2 FQNEAQ (reference sequence).

The V gene is TRBV30, the J gene TRBJ1-6; 9 bases are shared with TRBD1. Trimming removed 1 base from V and 7 bases from J; junction bases left unmatched: 2. CDR1 GTSNPN and CDR2 SVGIG come from the germline V gene (reference sequence). The CDR3 is 14 amino acids. The CDR3 nucleotides read TGTGCCTGGAGTGAAGGACAGGGGAATTCACCCCTCCACTTT. Translating it yields CAWSEGQGNSPLHF.

This clone was seen a single time. The J gene is TRBJ1-6, the V gene TRBV4-1; D is unclear. Germline loops: CDR1 MGHRA, CDR2 YSYEKL. This CDR3 is 14 amino acids long. V shed 6 bases and J shed 10 bases, with 16 bases lying between them. CDR3 DNA sequence: TGCGCCAGCAGTACAATATTCCGGAGGTCACCCCTCCACTTT. Its protein product is CASSTIFRRSPLHF.

V and J are TRBV2 and TRBJ2-2, with 10 nucleotides matching TRBD1. Germline V CDR1 and CDR2: SNHLY, FYNNEI. This CDR3 is 15 amino acids long. The V segment lost 6 bases and the J segment 2 bases; nucleotides outside the gene matches: 3. The CDR3 DNA follows: TGTGCCAGCAGGAGACAGGGGGCTAACACCGGGGAGCTGTTTTTT. Protein product: CASRRQGANTGELFF.

The V gene is TRBV7-9, the J gene TRBJ1-2, with 7 positions matching TRBD1. The germline gives CDR1 SEHNR, CDR2 FQNEAQ (reference sequence). The CDR3 covers 15 residues. Losses at the gene ends were 1 base for V and 4 bases for J; bases not matched to a gene: 6. The CDR3 nucleotides read TGTGCCAGCAGCTTAGTGGGTGGGACAGCCTATGGCTACACCTTC. As protein: CASSLVGGTAYGYTF.